Below are 9 T cell receptor beta chains sequenced from a single sample in a study of monozygotic twins with inflammatory bowel disease. TCRdb re-called the 5' RACE reads and catalogs CDR3 proteins one per entry, DNA excluded. This sample's clone table lists approximately 340,000 distinct CDR3 sequences. Sequencing was performed on blood. The receptors derive from a human donor with ulcerative colitis or Crohn's disease, or a healthy co-twin of an affected twin (not recorded which).

V usage is TRBV7-8 and J usage is TRBJ2-5; TCRdb lists TRBD1, though no DNA is available to test this call. The CDR3 covers 14 residues. Germline loops: CDR1 SGHVS, CDR2 FQNEAQ. The CDR3 is CASSRAGGAMAQYF.

The rearrangement joins TRBV5-4 to TRBJ2-1; the D call from TCRdb, TRBD1, cannot be confirmed without DNA. The germline V gene encodes CDR1 SGHNT and CDR2 YYREEE (reference sequence). This CDR3 contains 13 residues. The CDR3 is CATRQGAYNEQFF.

The rearrangement uses TRBV20-1 and TRBJ2-1; no DNA is available, so the TRBD2 call from TCRdb remains unchecked. The germline CDR1 and CDR2 sequences are DFQATT and SNEGSKA (reference sequence). The length of the CDR3 is 14 residues. The CDR3 loop is CSGLAGVVDNEQFF.

The chain carries TRBV5-1 and TRBJ2-2. Germline V lookup: CDR1 SGHRS, CDR2 YFSETQ. This CDR3 comprises 15 residues. CDR3 loop: CASSLFSGNTGELFF.

The genes are TRBV20-1 and TRBJ2-3; TCRdb selects TRBD2, and the lack of DNA leaves this call unchecked. CDR1 is DFQATT, CDR2 SNEGSKA, per germline (reference sequence). This CDR3 is built from 16 residues. CDR3 residues: CSARGLTSGTGDTQYF.

The V gene is TRBV5-6, the J gene TRBJ2-3; TCRdb designates TRBD2, a call that cannot be tested without DNA. The CDR3 runs 17 residues. The germline V gene encodes CDR1 SGHDT and CDR2 YYEEEE. CDR3 in amino acids: CASSLETSGGSIDTQYF. The whole variable domain, filled in from reference TRBV5-6 and TRBJ2-3, reads DAGVTQSPTHLIKTRGQQVTLRCSPKSGHDTVSWYQQALGQGPQFIFQYYEEEERQRGNFPDRFSGHQFPNYSSELNVNALLLGDSALYLCASSLETSGGSIDTQYFGPGTRLTVL.

The genes are TRBV5-1 and TRBJ2-7; TCRdb indicates TRBD1, and absent DNA this call remains unverified. CDR3 length: 14 residues. The V gene's germline CDR1 is SGHRS and CDR2 YFSETQ. CDR3 sequence: CASSVGTVGDEQYF.

The chain employs TRBV4-3 and TRBJ2-1; TCRdb reports TRBD1, a call that lacks DNA to check it against. This CDR3 spans 16 amino acids. Looked up from germline, CDR1 is LGHNA and CDR2 is YSLEER. CDR3 loop: CASSQDFRQGPNEQFF.

The gene calls are TRBV5-6 and TRBJ1-5; the TCRdb D gene call, TRBD1, has no DNA to confirm it. The CDR3 extends over 14 amino acids. Germline lookup yields CDR1 SGHDT and CDR2 YYEEEE. The CDR3 here is CASSHRDVEQPQHF.